The 21 T cell receptor beta chains below all came from one sample that was sequenced in a study of metastatic and nonmetastatic thyroid tumors. Every patient was untreated before thyroid surgery. TCRdb re-clonotyped the PCR reads through MiXCR. The sample yields roughly 58,000 clones, about 4% seen once. The sample was blood. The receptors shown here come from a female donor with papillary thyroid cancer or a benign thyroid nodule (not recorded which). Some clones in this sample may be carry-over from other donors' samples.

This clone was seen only once. This chain links TRBV30 with TRBJ1-3; D gene uncertain. CDR3 length: 14 residues. V dropped 2 bases and J dropped 0 bases, with 8 bases sitting between them. Germline-derived CDR1 and CDR2 are GTSNPN and SVGIG (reference sequence). The CDR3 sequence: CAWSQGFSGNTIYF. CDR3 nucleotides: TGTGCCTGGAGTCAAGGGTTCTCTGGAAACACCATATATTTT.

This clone occurred a few times. The V and J genes are TRBV20-1 and TRBJ1-1; D gene unclear. CDR3 size: 12 residues. Germline V gene lookup returns CDR1 DFQATT and CDR2 SNEGSKA (reference sequence). The ends were cut back, 3 bases at V and 1 base at J, with 6 bases in the middle. The CDR3 DNA follows: TGCAGTGCTAGTTCCCCGAACACTGAAGCTTTCTTT. It specifies CSASSPNTEAFF.

This clone was counted only a few times. One end of the junction varies from germline; a read error may be responsible. The chain is built from TRBV6-1 and TRBJ2-7; 11 bases are shared with TRBD2. The germline gives CDR1 MNHNS, CDR2 SASEGT. The CDR3 is 16 amino acids. CDR3: CASSEAGSSLLAGDAF. The CDR3 coding sequence is TGTGCCAGCAGTGAAGCGGGCAGCTCGCTACTAGCGGGAGATGCCTTC.

This clone has more than one count but fewer than ten. This chain links TRBV5-4 with TRBJ1-3; tentative D call: TRBD1 (6 bases). Trimming cost V 4 bases and J 2 bases, with 16 bases left between them. The CDR3 sequence is 16 residues long. Germline V gives CDR1 SGHNT, CDR2 YYREEE (reference sequence). CDR3 protein: CASSMMRGFAGNTIYF. CDR3 nucleotides: TGTGCCAGCAGCATGATGAGGGGGTTTGCTGGAAACACCATATATTTT.

The chain joins TRBV20-1 to TRBJ2-7; the D gene is possibly TRBD2 (6 bases). The CDR3 is made up of 16 amino acids. CDR1 and CDR2 from the germline V gene are DFQATT and SNEGSKA (reference sequence). V was clipped by 5 bases and J by 6 bases, with 26 bases between them. CDR3 sequence reads: CSAPGTVGLNGGEQYF. The CDR3 DNA reads TGCAGTGCTCCCGGCACAGTAGGACTAAACGGCGGCGAGCAGTACTTC.

The V call is TRBV6-1, the J call TRBJ1-1; a weak D match, TRBD1 (6 bases). The ends were cut back, 8 bases at V and 1 base at J, with 11 bases in the middle. There are 13 residues in the CDR3. From germline, CDR1 is MNHNS and CDR2 SASEGT. The CDR3 sequence: CASYGTKNTEAFF. DNA for the CDR3: TGTGCCAGCTACGGGACAAAGAACACTGAAGCTTTCTTT.

This clone showed up many times. The CDR3 reads CASRGADDNNQPQHF. In DNA form, the CDR3 reads TGCGCCAGCAGGGGGGCGGATGATAACAATCAGCCCCAGCATTTT. The V gene is TRBV10-2, the J gene TRBJ1-5; TRBD1 is a possible D gene (6 bases). This CDR3 contains 15 residues. The V end lost 6 bases, the J end lost 3 bases, and 15 bases lay between the germline ends. The germline V gene has CDR1 WSHSY and CDR2 SAAADI.

The chain is built from TRBV15 and TRBJ2-7; TRBD1 might be the D (6 bases). Germline lookup yields CDR1 LNHNV and CDR2 YYDKDF (reference sequence). CDR3 length: 14 residues. V was trimmed by 2 bases and J by 10 bases, leaving 18 bases between them. CDR3 bases: TGTGCCACCAGCAGAATGGGGACAACCTGTGATCAGTACTTC. Its translation is CATSRMGTTCDQYF. Complete variable domain (other parts from reference TRBV15 and TRBJ2-7): DAMVIQNPRYQVTQFGKPVTLSCSQTLNHNVMYWYQQKSSQAPKLLFHYYDKDFNNEADTPDNFQSRRPNTSFCFLDIRSPGLGDTAMYLCATSRMGTTCDQYFGPGTRLTVT.

This clone was counted at least ten times. The V call is TRBV27, the J call TRBJ2-3, with 14 bases lining up with TRBD2. The V gene's germline CDR1 is MNHEY and CDR2 SMNVEV (reference sequence). V gave up 5 bases and J gave up 2 bases; unmatched junction bases: 6. The CDR3 is 17 amino acids. CDR3 DNA sequence: TGTGCCAGCAGTCCTAGACTAGCGGGAGGGGTCACAGATACGCAGTATTTT. Translation: CASSPRLAGGVTDTQYF.

This clone has just a few counts. This chain links TRBV6-1 with TRBJ1-1, with TRBD1 matching 9 bases. Germline V gene sequence: CDR1 MNHNS, CDR2 SASEGT. This CDR3 comprises 14 residues. Losses at the gene ends were 7 bases for V and 10 bases for J; bases not matched to a gene: 13. This CDR3 is CASTKTGGGIGAFF. The CDR3 bases are TGTGCCAGCACCAAGACAGGGGGGGGGATTGGAGCTTTCTTT.

This clone was counted at least ten times. Other DNA sequences within the sample encode an identical CDR3. The V call is TRBV28, the J call TRBJ2-7; the match to TRBD2 covers 9 bases. The CDR3 is made up of 18 amino acids. Germline CDR1 reads MDHEN; CDR2 reads SYDVKM. The trim removed 6 bases at V and 4 bases at J, leaving 19 bases unmatched. The CDR3 loop is CASRHARRGGRAPYEQYF. DNA for the CDR3: TGTGCCAGCAGACACGCCCGCCGTGGCGGGAGGGCCCCTTACGAGCAGTACTTC.

This clone has just a few counts. The gene calls are TRBV2 and TRBJ2-7, with TRBD1 as a possible D gene (6 bases). The germline V gene has CDR1 SNHLY and CDR2 FYNNEI. The V gene lost 5 bases and the J gene lost 4 bases, with 21 bases spanning the gap. The CDR3 has 16 residues. CDR3 region: CASSRLDSRLVYEQYF. The CDR3 nucleotides read TGTGCCAGCAGTAGATTGGACAGTCGCTTGGTTTACGAGCAGTACTTC.

This clone showed up many times. The rearrangement uses TRBV2 and TRBJ2-2, with a weak D call TRBD2 (7 bases). Germline V gene sequence: CDR1 SNHLY, CDR2 FYNNEI. The CDR3 is 16 residues long. The germline V and J ends were trimmed by 6 bases and 2 bases, with 16 bases remaining between them. The CDR3 nucleotides are TGTGCCAGCAGCCAATTGGGGGGGCAAAACACCGGGGAGCTGTTTTTT. Translating gives CASSQLGGQNTGELFF.

This clone occurred many times. In DNA, the CDR3 is TGTGCCAGCAGGCCCGGGGGGCTGAAAAGGGCCAACGTCCTGACTTTC. This encodes CASRPGGLKRANVLTF. The gene calls are TRBV28 and TRBJ2-6; tentatively, D is TRBD2 (7 bases). The CDR3 length is 16 residues. Germline CDR1 reads MDHEN; CDR2 reads SYDVKM. Trimming removed 6 bases at V and 5 bases at J, with 17 bases between.

On this clone itself: A much larger clone differs by one base, so this may be a read error. This chain connects TRBV20-1 to TRBJ2-5, with D perhaps matching TRBD2 (6 bases). The V gene's germline CDR1 is DFQATT and CDR2 SNEGSKA (reference sequence). V lost 3 bases, J lost 8 bases, and 19 bases lay in between. The CDR3 has 14 residues. The CDR3 is CSARRQSASDTQYF. DNA of the CDR3: TGCAGTGCTAGGAGACAGTCCGCTAGCGATACCCAGTACTTC.

This clone was recorded many times. The junction and the germline gene differ at one end; a read error may be behind it. The chain carries TRBV14 and TRBJ2-3, with TRBD2 matching 11 bases. Germline CDR1 is SGHDN and CDR2 is FVKESK. CDR3 size: 14 residues. The CDR3 DNA sequence: TGTGCCAGCAGCCAAGGACTAGCGGGATTGGCCGCTTTTTTT. Translation: CASSQGLAGLAAFF.

This clone was picked up a small number of times. The chain has TRBV11-2 and TRBJ2-6, with D tentatively TRBD1 (5 bases). V lost 0 bases and J lost 4, with 7 bases in between. The germline gives CDR1 SGHAT, CDR2 FQNNGV. The CDR3 length is 15 residues. CDR3 sequence reads: CASSLDRAGANVLTF. In nucleotides, the CDR3 is TGTGCCAGCAGCTTAGACAGGGCCGGGGCCAACGTCCTGACTTTC.

This clone was seen ten or more times. V gene TRBV7-6 combines with J gene TRBJ1-3, with no clear D. Germline values: CDR1 SGHVS, CDR2 FNYEAQ. This CDR3 is built from 16 residues. The germline V and J ends were trimmed by 2 bases and 0 bases, with 11 bases remaining between them. CDR3 sequence: CASSLIGPSSGNTIYF. CDR3 DNA sequence: TGTGCCAGCAGCTTAATTGGGCCTAGCTCTGGAAACACCATATATTTT.

At least ten counts were recorded for this clone. V gene TRBV9 combines with J gene TRBJ1-2; TRBD1 is a possible D gene (5 bases). V lost 0 bases and J 8 bases, leaving 17 bases between the germline ends. From germline, CDR1 is SGDLS and CDR2 YYNGEE. This CDR3 has 15 residues. The CDR3 DNA sequence: TGTGCCAGCAGCGTAGGAGTTGCTCAGGGTTACGGCTACACCTTC. This encodes CASSVGVAQGYGYTF.

This clone came up a few times. Likely a read error: the CDR3 ends without its conserved phenylalanine or tryptophan. This chain connects TRBV19 to TRBJ1-2; the D gene is possibly TRBD1 (5 bases). Germline V gene data show CDR1 as LNHDA and CDR2 as SQIVND (reference sequence). The V end was cut by 9 bases, the J end by 8 bases, with 16 bases between. The CDR3 runs to 12 residues. Here the CDR3 DNA reads TGTGCCAGCGAGGACGGGGCTTACGGCTACACCTTA. Encoded protein: CASEDGAYGYTL.

This clone was observed at least ten times. V usage is TRBV2 and J usage is TRBJ1-5, with D perhaps matching TRBD1 (6 bases). The CDR3 extends over 15 amino acids. V shed 6 bases and J shed 0 bases, with 12 bases lying between them. Germline V gives CDR1 SNHLY, CDR2 FYNNEI. Here the CDR3 reads CASSGQLYSNQPQHF. DNA of the CDR3: TGTGCCAGCAGCGGACAGCTCTATAGCAATCAGCCCCAGCATTTT.